This T cell receptor (beta chain) was sequenced during a study of shared clonotypes between healthy human individuals (dated by TCRdb to the early 2020s). Study-level background: The cohort comprised a couple of women and a few men aged 18 to 49 years. For each donor, CD4 naive and CD4 memory were each given three plates, CD8 naive was given two plates, and CD8 memory was given one plate. To estimate repertoire size and how much clonotype sharing occurs between individuals, the study deeply sequenced the blood TCR repertoires of several healthy adults. To increase sequencing depth and limit assay-specific biases, different laboratories used diverse techniques to prepare libraries and sequence TCR repertoires. Per donor, leukapheresis produced somewhere between about 0.94 and 9 billion PBMCs.

Paper-wide results and their limitations: When a handful of donors were compared, the shared fraction of clonotypes was around 5% for naive CD4, approximately 3.5% for naive CD8, roughly 2.3% for memory CD4, and 0.35% to 0.4% for memory CD8. Larger estimated clonotype richness was generally found for naive subsets than for memory subsets. Based on pairwise subsampling, the degree of clonotype sharing among donors was expected to be affected by sequencing depth. Rarefaction of sorted-subset datasets indicated incomplete sequencing despite the large sequencing depth. Higher generation probabilities were observed for clonotypes shared by all four sorted-subset donors than for non-shared clonotypes. The small number of donors limited the genetic and exposure-history diversity represented. Sampling was restricted to blood, and TCR repertoires in tissue are likely to differ from TCR repertoires in blood.

The germline V gene yields SGDLS for CDR1 and YYNGEE for CDR2. Including cysteine and phenylalanine, the CDR3 has 15 amino acids. Left in the record is the CDR3 DNA by itself, 45 bases read in frame from the first base. From V the trimming removes 4 bases and from J it removes 5 bases, while the gene matches leave 9 bases of the junction unaccounted for. As for this clone: The antigen this receptor binds is unknown. Base qualities are not recorded, but no much larger clone differs from it by a single base.

Using the deep immunoSEQ assay, TCR CDR3 regions were amplified from genomic DNA by multiplex PCR. For each cell subset, the extracted genomic DNA was distributed evenly across all wells of several immunoSEQ 96-well plates, and each plate served as one replicate. Each replicate PCR for sorted subsets received 150 to 250 ng genomic DNA, equal to about 30,000 T cell genomes. The purified libraries were quantified using a Qubit 3.0 fluorometer, sized with a Bioanalyzer 2100, and then quantified again using the KAPA Library Quantification kit. Each immunoSEQ 96-well plate was sequenced on its own single-read 150-cycle Illumina NextSeq 550 flow cell. Turning to the authors' computational methods: Because only junctional sequences without quality scores were contained in the immunoSEQ output, filtering matching that applied to full-length reads could not be performed. Sequences were annotated with PyIR, a Python wrapper for IgBLAST v1.9, using IMGT germline references to assign V/J genes and CDR3. Reads were filtered out if the reads had weak V/J assignments (E-value above 1e-6), no CDR3, stop codons, out-of-frame junctions, or ambiguous translated residues. V3J clonotypes were defined as sequences sharing the same inferred V gene, J gene, and CDR3 amino acid sequence. The percentage overlap between two repertoires was calculated by dividing the number of shared unique clonotypes by the size of the smaller repertoire. Three approaches were used to assess repertoire richness: RTK rarefaction, the Chao1 estimator, and Recon v2.1 estimates of unobserved clonotypes. Generation probabilities for all TCRbeta clonotypes obtained by the gDNA method from a handful of donors were computed using OLGA. What TCRdb holds here is the immuneACCESS table cut down to in-frame rearrangements. Part of the clones is not present; checked against another copy, under half of the missing clones reflect an unresolved V gene, and the others are unexplained. V and J calls and clone size are copied from that table; D and trimming were computed from the DNA. In this sample the table shows about 2.3 million clones, roughly 92% of which occur a single time. 0.3% to 0.45% of the sample is taken by the ten largest.

The donors were healthy, HIV-negative adults with no recently reported acute infections or vaccinations. Every donor was a Caucasian adult living in Nashville, Tennessee, USA. Magnetic negative selection was used to enrich CD4+ T cells, after which naive cells were positively selected on CD45RA and the negative fraction became the memory subset. Blood was collected by leukapheresis, and PBMCs were isolated by Ficoll-Histopaque density gradient centrifugation and then cryopreserved in liquid nitrogen vapor phase. Analytical flow cytometry was used to check the purity and quantity of every magnetically sorted T cell population. From each sorted fraction, genomic DNA was isolated and quantified by UV absorbance on a Nanodrop 2000c.

The TCR sequence derives from a man in his late teens or twenties in good health. Some clones in this sample may be carry-over from other donors' samples. This receptor chain uses TRBV9 and TRBJ2-3, with TRBD2 identical over 8 junction bases. Sequenced input: naive CD4+ T cells from PBMCs. This specimen's cell subset or site label, interpreted: CD45RA+ positively selected. The DNA sequence is as follows: TGTGCCAGCAGCTGGAGCGGGAGTTCGAAAGATACGCAGTATTTT. Its protein is CASSWSGSSKDTQYF. Beyond the CDR3, the reference TRBV9 and TRBJ2-3 genes provide the residues; the full variable domain reads: DSGVTQTPKHLITATGQRVTLRCSPRSGDLSVYWYQQSLDQGLQFLIQYYNGEERAKGNILERFSAQQFPDLHSELNLSSLELGDSALYFCASSWSGSSKDTQYFGPGTRLTVL.